This TCR beta chain was recorded in a study of T cell responses to AZD1222 COVID-19 vaccine. The study's findings and limits: Across spike, vaccine-associated CD4 TCRs were found, dominant at 160-218 and 743-854.

Of note for this clone: Its antigen is still unknown.

With V trimmed by 5 bases and J by 12 bases, 11 bases remained unmatched. Germline assignment: CDR1 SGHVS and CDR2 FQNEAQ. The CDR3 has 13 residues. TCRdb keeps only in-frame clones here, not all; method: immunoSEQ multiplex PCR. The table has roughly 99,000 clones, roughly nine tenths seen once. The genes are TRBV7-8 and TRBJ2-7; 9 nucleotides line up with TRBD1. The source of this sequence is an adult who received the AZD1222 COVID-19 vaccine. The sequenced sample was peripheral blood, obtained 28 days after the second AZD1222 dose. This CDR3 is CASSPRDRVLWYF. As DNA, the CDR3 is TGTGCCAGCAGCCCCCGGGACAGGGTTCTTTGGTACTTC.